This entry features one TCR beta chain sequence. This clonotype was counted at least ten times. Its antigen remains undetermined. Per-base quality was not reported, and no clone a single base away is much larger than it. Stable Graves' hyperthyroidism was defined as no progression to ophthalmopathy during 18 months of follow-up. Hyperthyroidism patients were aged 18 to 65 years and newly diagnosed, with disease duration of less than 2 months. Patients with uncontrolled infections, other autoimmune diseases, pregnancy or lactation were excluded. Diagnoses were established on the basis of clinical symptoms, serum thyroxine and TRAb, thyroid ultrasound, and orbital computed tomography. PBMCs were isolated from about 9.1 ml of fresh peripheral blood by Ficoll-Paque density gradient centrifugation. Total RNA was extracted with Trizol reagent, and quality was checked on an Agilent 2100 Bioanalyzer. The record originates from a study of T cells in Graves' hyperthyroidism and ophthalmopathy (dated by TCRdb to between 2019 and 2020). A note on the overall study: Peripheral blood was sampled at the time of initial diagnosis, prior to any treatment. To identify TCR V-J signatures that set the groups apart, the researchers used a discovery cohort of about a hundred patients, made up of 43 with Graves' ophthalmopathy and 57 with stable Graves' hyperthyroidism. Whether ophthalmopathy could be predicted prospectively was tested in an independent validation cohort made up of about 20 hyperthyroidism patients plus 17 patients who later progressed to ophthalmopathy. The roughly 94 discovery patients were randomly divided into training and test sets at a 7:3 ratio. The study also compared thyroid tissue and blood T-cell repertoires from several Graves' hyperthyroidism patients. Following sampling, methimazole starting at 30 mg daily was given to hyperthyroidism patients, and high-dose intravenous methylprednisolone was given to ophthalmopathy patients. The paper reports TCR Vbeta CDR3 sequencing of roughly 140 peripheral blood samples: 40 or so ophthalmopathy, about 75 hyperthyroidism and around 17 progressor patients. Overall study outcomes, separate from this receptor: In validation, the model predicted progression to ophthalmopathy with approximately 69% sensitivity and roughly 72% specificity, a median of about 6.7 months before onset. Blood samples also contained most of the expanded thyroid clonotypes (frequency above 0.001), which suggests that blood repertoires may reflect thyroid immune responses. Ophthalmopathy was separated from stable hyperthyroidism by a 13 V-J signature model, with approximately 85% sensitivity and roughly 81% specificity obtained in cross-validation and 80%/75% obtained in testing. Sample size was not statistically predetermined, and investigators were not blinded to group allocation.

TCR beta CDR3 regions were amplified from RNA transcripts. The first round of RT-PCR for the TCR CDR3 was performed with the HTBI primer set and the Qiagen OneStep RT-PCR kit. Libraries were constructed in a second round of multiplex PCR, after which size selection and purification were performed. Paired-end sequencing of the libraries was performed with 100 bp reads on an Illumina HiSeq2000. Per the original workflow: SOAPnuke was used to process the raw data, with reads discarded if the reads contained adapters or uncalled bases, had a mean Phred below 15, or lacked an exact constant-primer or identifier match. COPE v1.2.5 was used to merge the high-quality paired reads, and each unique nucleotide sequence was defined as a clonotype. MiTCR v1.1 was used to align the clonotypes against IMGT TRBV, TRBD and TRBJ reference segments. The analysis included only V-J combinations with a frequency above 0.0001, which together covered roughly 99% of the repertoires. A TCS score was defined as the ratio of F50 (clonal expansion) to E x V (chaos), with BLOSUM62-based TCRdist applied between CDR3 peptides within each V-J. Welch's t-statistics and random forest reduced 500 to 550 V-J features to fewer than 15, which were used in a naive Bayes classifier (R e1071). The public reads were reprocessed in TCRdb via fastp at Q25 and MiXCR, keeping in-frame beta chains. Each entry is one CDR3 protein sequence, shown with its most common DNA and genes. TCRdb, not the original authors, processed these V and J calls. This sample comprises about 700,000 distinct CDR3 sequences, approximately 14% of them detected only once. The ten largest account for roughly a tenth of the sample.

The CDR3, cysteine through phenylalanine, is 13 amino acids long. Left in the record is the CDR3 DNA by itself, 39 bases read in frame from the first base. Deletion took 2 bases off V and 9 bases off J, with a span of 17 bases between the germline ends. The germline V gene (reference sequence) provides CDR1 GTSNPN and CDR2 SVGIG. This sequence was found in a woman between 18 and 30 years old with Graves' hyperthyroidism. Material: blood. The chain is encoded by TRBV30 joined to TRBJ2-7; the D match is possibly TRBD1 or TRBD2, with 6 bases aligned in each. The sequenced DNA is TGTGCCTGGAGTTGGGGCGGGGACACGGGGCAGTACTTC. Its protein is CAWSWGGDTGQYF.